One sample yielded the 24 T cell receptor beta chains listed below, sequenced in a study of T cell responses to AZD1222 COVID-19 vaccine. Profiled with immunoSEQ multiplex PCR; TCRdb holds only in-frame clones, not every one. This sample has some 86,000 clones, with approximately 90% found just once. Sequences were derived from peripheral blood, sampled 28 days after the second AZD1222 dose. Receptors were obtained from an adult who received the AZD1222 COVID-19 vaccine.

This clone was picked up one time. V is TRBV24-1 and J is TRBJ1-2; D is perhaps TRBD1 (6 bases). Germline lookup yields CDR1 KGHDR and CDR2 SFDVKD. Trimming stripped 2 bases from V and 4 bases from J, with 13 bases between. CDR3 length: 15 residues. The CDR3 reads CATSDSGGLGYGYTF. Here the CDR3 DNA reads TGTGCCACCAGTGATTCGGGGGGCTTGGGCTATGGCTACACCTTC.

The chain's CDR3 is CASSLSPNTDTQYF. Written as DNA, the CDR3 is TGTGCCAGCAGTTTATCCCCTAACACAGATACGCAGTATTTT. The genes are TRBV27 and TRBJ2-3, with unresolved D. CDR1 MNHEY and CDR2 SMNVEV come from the germline V gene (reference sequence). The CDR3 length is 14 residues. Between the trimmed V and J ends, which lost 0 bases and 2 bases, there was a span of 6 bases.

The chain carries TRBV7-9 and TRBJ2-2; D is possibly TRBD1 or TRBD2 (5 bases each). Germline V gives CDR1 SEHNR, CDR2 FQNEAQ (reference sequence). Deletions cut 7 bases from V and 6 bases from J, with 9 bases between. The CDR3 spans 12 residues. CDR3 DNA: TGTGCCAGCACCCGAGGGGCCGGGGAGCTGTTTTTT. Translated, it gives CASTRGAGELFF.

V gene TRBV2 combines with J gene TRBJ1-6; no firm D call. The germline CDR1 and CDR2 sequences are SNHLY and FYNNEI. The CDR3 has 15 residues. Trimming shortened V by 2 bases and J by 5 bases, and 10 bases separated the two germline ends. DNA for the CDR3: TGTGCCAGCAGTGAATTGGAAGTCCATAATTCACCCCTCCACTTT. Translated: CASSELEVHNSPLHF.

There are a few counts of this clone. The V call is TRBV2, the J call TRBJ1-1; 10 bases line up with TRBD1. J lost 12 bases, V lost 2 bases, and 6 bases had no gene match. In germline, CDR1 is SNHLY, CDR2 FYNNEI. This CDR3 has 13 residues. The CDR3 region has the DNA TGTGCCAGCAGTGAAAGGGGGACAGGGGAGTCTTTCTTT. As protein: CASSERGTGESFF.

This chain connects TRBV11-2 to TRBJ2-2; 13 bases map to TRBD2. Germline CDR1 and CDR2: SGHAT and FQNNGV. The CDR3 length is 16 residues. V lost 6 bases and J lost 5; bases outside the gene matches: 6. CDR3: CASRGGGLAGTGELFF. CDR3 DNA sequence: TGTGCCAGCAGAGGGGGGGGACTAGCGGGAACCGGGGAGCTGTTTTTT.

The chain employs TRBV7-9 and TRBJ2-2, with TRBD1 identical over 7 bases. J lost 4 bases, V lost 8 bases, and 13 bases had no gene match. This CDR3 has 16 amino acids. Per germline, CDR1 SEHNR and CDR2 FQNEAQ (reference sequence). CDR3 protein: CASAPQQGRGTGELFF. As DNA, the CDR3 is TGTGCCAGCGCGCCTCAACAGGGGCGTGGCACCGGGGAGCTGTTTTTT.

CDR3 DNA: TGTGCCAGCAGTTACGCCCCCGGGGACTATGGCTACACCTTC. It codes for CASSYAPGDYGYTF. The genes are TRBV6-6 and TRBJ1-2; D not certain. The CDR3 is 14 amino acids. The V end was cut by 2 bases, the J end by 3 bases, with 10 bases between. Germline-derived CDR1 and CDR2 are MNHNY and SVGAGI (reference sequence).

The J gene is TRBJ2-6, the V gene TRBV4-3; D not resolved. The ends were cut back, 4 bases at V and 1 base at J, with 2 bases in the middle. The CDR3 extends over 13 amino acids. CDR1 LGHNA and CDR2 YSLEER come from the germline V gene. CDR3 DNA sequence: TGCGCCAGCAGCCCGTCTGGGGCCAACGTCCTGACTTTC. This gives the protein CASSPSGANVLTF.

This rearrangement joins TRBV11-2 to TRBJ1-5; weak D call: TRBD1 (6 bases). This CDR3 spans 17 amino acids. The germline V gene encodes CDR1 SGHAT and CDR2 FQNNGV. The V end lost 1 base, the J end lost 0 bases, and 13 bases lay between the germline ends. The CDR3 nucleotides are TGTGCCAGCAGCTTAGGGTCAGGGGCTGGTAGCAATCAGCCCCAGCATTTT. Its protein product is CASSLGSGAGSNQPQHF.

The V gene is TRBV4-2, the J gene TRBJ1-1, with TRBD1 identical over 8 bases. This CDR3 is built from 18 residues. The germline gives CDR1 LGHNA, CDR2 YNFKEQ. J was trimmed by 2 bases and V by 4 bases; bases with no gene match: 15. This chain's CDR3 is CASSPALQGAFVNTEAFF. The CDR3 DNA reads TGTGCCAGCAGCCCCGCGCTCCAGGGGGCGTTTGTAAACACTGAAGCTTTCTTT.

The CDR3 DNA is TGTGCCACCAGTGATTTGGACAGTCTCTATGGCTACACCTTC. Amino acids: CATSDLDSLYGYTF. The gene calls are TRBV24-1 and TRBJ1-2; perhaps TRBD1 as D (5 bases). The V gene's germline CDR1 is KGHDR and CDR2 SFDVKD. The CDR3 covers 14 residues. Trimming removed 0 bases at V and 4 bases at J, with 8 bases between.

CDR3 sequence: CAIRASRTTEAFF. The CDR3 DNA reads as TGTGCCATCCGAGCGAGTAGGACCACTGAAGCTTTCTTT. This chain uses TRBV10-3 with TRBJ1-1, with unresolved D. V dropped 8 bases and J dropped 4 bases, with 14 bases sitting between them. CDR3 length: 13 amino acids. Germline V gene lookup returns CDR1 ENHRY and CDR2 SYGVKD.

The chain carries TRBV7-2 and TRBJ1-2; 7 nucleotides align to TRBD1. Germline V gene lookup returns CDR1 SGHTA and CDR2 FQGNSA. This CDR3 spans 14 amino acids. After removal of 5 bases from V and 1 base from J, the junction contained 4 bases not matched to a gene. The CDR3 protein is CASSTDRVNYGYTF. The CDR3 DNA reads as TGTGCCAGCAGCACAGACAGGGTTAACTATGGCTACACCTTC.

The chain joins TRBV19 to TRBJ1-1; D not resolved. The CDR3 consists of 14 residues. The V gene's germline CDR1 is LNHDA and CDR2 SQIVND (reference sequence). Trimming took 5 bases from V and 6 from J, leaving 16 bases between them. The CDR3 nucleotides are TGTGCCAGTAGTCCAACCGGCCCGCTACCTGAAGCTTTCTTT. This sequence encodes CASSPTGPLPEAFF.

This clone was found once. The J gene is TRBJ2-3, the V gene TRBV27; TRBD2 matches 7 bases. CDR1 and CDR2 (germline): MNHEY, SMNVEV (reference sequence). V dropped 4 bases and J dropped 0; count of bases not matched to a gene: 4. The CDR3 has 15 amino acids. The CDR3 sequence is CASSSGLVSTDTQYF. The DNA for the CDR3 is TGTGCCAGCAGTTCAGGACTAGTCAGCACAGATACGCAGTATTTT.

The chain links TRBV5-6 to TRBJ1-1; 9 nucleotides align to TRBD1. CDR3 length: 17 residues. Trimming took 4 bases from V and 1 from J; bases not matched to a gene: 11. Germline values: CDR1 SGHDT, CDR2 YYEEEE. CDR3 DNA: TGTGCCAGCAGCACCCTCCGGGACAGGGCGAGGAACACTGAAGCTTTCTTT. It translates to CASSTLRDRARNTEAFF.

This chain joins TRBV11-2 and TRBJ2-7; D is perhaps TRBD1 (5 bases). V dropped 2 bases and J dropped 2 bases, with 10 bases sitting between them. The CDR3 extends over 14 amino acids. Germline loops: CDR1 SGHAT, CDR2 FQNNGV. CDR3 bases: TGTGCCAGCAGCTTATTACAGGCCACCTACGAGCAGTACTTC. It encodes CASSLLQATYEQYF.

This clone was seen only once. The chain employs TRBV5-1 and TRBJ2-3; TRBD2 matches at 8 bases. After removal of 1 base from V and 2 bases from J, the junction contained 6 bases not matched to a gene. Germline values: CDR1 SGHRS, CDR2 YFSETQ. The CDR3 has 16 amino acids. The CDR3 loop is CASSLRGGAPTDTQYF. CDR3 DNA sequence: TGCGCCAGCAGCTTGCGGGGGGGCGCCCCCACAGATACGCAGTATTTT.

V usage is TRBV4-1 and J usage is TRBJ2-5; 7 bases map to TRBD1. V trimming: 0 bases; J trimming: 2 bases; junction bases outside the gene matches: 6. The CDR3 contains 16 residues. The germline gives CDR1 MGHRA, CDR2 YSYEKL. In DNA, the CDR3 is TGCGCCAGCAGCCAAGAAAGGGGGCGGCTGCAAGAGACCCAGTACTTC. Translated, it gives CASSQERGRLQETQYF.

V gene TRBV5-1 combines with J gene TRBJ2-7; D not certain. Trimming removed 0 bases from V and 0 bases from J, with 13 bases in between. The germline V gene has CDR1 SGHRS and CDR2 YFSETQ. The CDR3 spans 16 residues. The CDR3 is CASSLVSPVSSYEQYF. The CDR3 DNA is TGCGCCAGCAGCTTGGTGTCGCCAGTAAGCTCCTACGAGCAGTACTTC.

The V and J genes are TRBV4-3 and TRBJ1-5; D is unresolved. This CDR3 region has 14 residues. Germline V gene sequence: CDR1 LGHNA, CDR2 YSLEER. V dropped 0 bases and J dropped 0 bases, with 3 bases sitting between them. DNA of the CDR3: TGCGCCAGCAGCCAAGATCTTAGCAATCAGCCCCAGCATTTT. This sequence encodes CASSQDLSNQPQHF.

This clone was counted a few times. V gene TRBV18 combines with J gene TRBJ1-4, with no clear D. Trimming took off 0 bases at V and 3 bases at J, with 8 bases between the two ends. The CDR3 extends over 15 amino acids. Germline V lookup: CDR1 KGHSH, CDR2 LQKENI. The CDR3 DNA follows: TGTGCCAGCTCACCACCCGGGCAGGCTAATGAAAAACTGTTTTTT. This translates into CASSPPGQANEKLFF. Filled out from reference TRBV18 and TRBJ1-4, the complete variable domain reads NAGVMQNPRHLVRRRGQEARLRCSPMKGHSHVYWYRQLPEEGLKFMVYLQKENIIDESGMPKERFSAEFPKEGPSILRIQQVVRGDSAAYFCASSPPGQANEKLFFGSGTQLSVL.

In DNA form, the CDR3 reads TGTGCCAGTCGGGAGTACTCCTACGAGCAGTACTTC. Translating it yields CASREYSYEQYF. The chain links TRBV2 to TRBJ2-7, with a tentative D call TRBD2 (6 bases). The CDR3 length is 12 residues. Germline V gives CDR1 SNHLY, CDR2 FYNNEI. The ends were cut back, 9 bases at V and 0 bases at J, with 9 bases in the middle.